A selection of T cell receptor beta chains follows, all from one sample in a study of T cells in Graves' hyperthyroidism and ophthalmopathy. A single record per CDR3 protein comes from TCRdb applying MiXCR to the multiplex PCR reads. The repertoire has a few hundred thousand distinct CDR3 sequences, 21% of them found once; the top ten carry around 45%. Sequencing was carried out using blood. These TCRs come from a woman between 50 and 59 years old with Graves' hyperthyroidism. The CDR3 runs from the conserved cysteine through the conserved F or W. Fields, in order: clone size, V gene, J gene, D gene, CDR3 DNA, CDR3 protein. A D gene is named only where the DNA matches it firmly. Some rows have no size entry. The others give once, few or many, or a class for an expanded clone.

size: many
V: TRBV30
J: TRBJ2-1
D: -
DNA: TGTGCCTTGAGTCCTCCTCCCGGCTCCTCCTACAATGAGCAGTTCTTC
CDR3: CALSPPPGSSYNEQFF

size: -
V: TRBV19
J: TRBJ2-1
D: TRBD2
DNA: TGTGCCAGTAGTACGCCTGGACTAGCGGGGGGGTTTGAGCAGTTCTTC
CDR3: CASSTPGLAGGFEQFF

size: -
V: TRBV10-3
J: TRBJ2-4
D: TRBD1
DNA: TGTGCCATCAGTGGGTCTGCGGGACAGGCACAGTACTTC
CDR3: CAISGSAGQAQYF

size: -
V: TRBV30
J: TRBJ2-2
D: -
DNA: TGTGCCTGGAGGATAGGGGATTACACCGAGGAGCTGTTTTTT
CDR3: CAWRIGDYTEELFF

size: few
V: TRBV7-2
J: TRBJ2-2
D: -
DNA: TGTGCCAGCAGCTTAAGCGAGGGCACCGGGGAGCTGTTTTTT
CDR3: CASSLSEGTGELFF

size: many
V: TRBV7-8
J: TRBJ2-1
D: TRBD2
DNA: TGTGCCAGCAGCTCAGTGCGGCCTACTAGCGGAGCGGATAATGAGCAGTTCTTC
CDR3: CASSSVRPTSGADNEQFF

size: many
V: TRBV13
J: TRBJ2-7
D: -
DNA: TGTGCCAGCAGCCCTGGGGGGAGACGCTACGAGCAGTACTTC
CDR3: CASSPGGRRYEQYF

size: few
V: TRBV11-2
J: TRBJ1-1
D: -
DNA: TGTGCCAGCAGCTTAGTCCTCACGGGGAACACTGAAGCTTTCTTT
CDR3: CASSLVLTGNTEAFF

size: -
V: TRBV4-1
J: TRBJ1-3
D: -
DNA: TGCGCCAGCAGCCCATTATTGGCAGCCTTACGAAACACCATATATTTT
CDR3: CASSPLLAALRNTIYF

size: few
V: TRBV15
J: TRBJ1-2
D: -
DNA: TGTGCCACCAGCAAACGACAGGCGCTGGGCTACACCTTC
CDR3: CATSKRQALGYTF

size: -
V: TRBV2
J: TRBJ1-2
D: -
DNA: TGTGCCAGCAGTCAGACTCGGGAGACTCCTAACTATGGCTACACCTTC
CDR3: CASSQTRETPNYGYTF

size: -
V: TRBV6-1
J: TRBJ1-6
D: -
DNA: TGTGCCAGCATGAAGGGTAGCTCCTATAATTCACCCCTCCACTTT
CDR3: CASMKGSSYNSPLHF

size: many
V: TRBV5-1
J: TRBJ2-7
D: -
DNA: TGCGCCAGCAGCGGGGACGGGAGCCCGAGCTCCTACGAGCAGTACTTC
CDR3: CASSGDGSPSSYEQYF

size: -
V: TRBV12-3/TRBV12-4
J: TRBJ1-1
D: -
DNA: TGTGCCAGCAGCTCTGACAGGATTGAAGCTTTCTTT
CDR3: CASSSDRIEAFF

size: -
V: TRBV28
J: TRBJ2-3
D: -
DNA: TGTGCCAGCAGTCTTGACCGGATGAGGAGTTCAGATACGCAGTATTTT
CDR3: CASSLDRMRSSDTQYF

size: -
V: TRBV11-2
J: TRBJ2-5
D: -
DNA: TGTGCCAGCAGCTTAGTCGCCGGGTTGGGTTCGAAGGGAGAGACCCAGTACTTC
CDR3: CASSLVAGLGSKGETQYF

size: -
V: TRBV27
J: TRBJ1-1
D: TRBD1
DNA: TGTGCCAGCAGTCCAGGGGGTTCGGGCACTGAAGCTTTCTTT
CDR3: CASSPGGSGTEAFF

size: -
V: TRBV6-2/TRBV6-3
J: TRBJ2-1
D: -
DNA: TGTGCCAGCACCAAGGACGGGGTCTCCTACAATGAGCAGTTCTTC
CDR3: CASTKDGVSYNEQFF

size: -
V: TRBV12-3/TRBV12-4
J: TRBJ2-7
D: -
DNA: TGTGCCAGCACCCGGAGGCAGCAGAGCAACGAGCAGTACTTC
CDR3: CASTRRQQSNEQYF

size: many
V: TRBV6-2/TRBV6-3
J: TRBJ2-5
D: TRBD1
DNA: TGTGCCAGCAAACCGACAGGGGTGGAGACCCAGTACTTC
CDR3: CASKPTGVETQYF

size: -
V: TRBV29-1
J: TRBJ1-1
D: -
DNA: TGCAGTGGGAACAGACAGAACACTGAAGCTTTCTTT
CDR3: CSGNRQNTEAFF

size: many
V: TRBV3-1
J: TRBJ1-4
D: -
DNA: TGTGCCAGCAGCCAACCAGGGGTTAATAATGAAAAACTGTTTTTT
CDR3: CASSQPGVNNEKLFF

size: few
V: TRBV7-6
J: TRBJ2-7
D: TRBD2
DNA: TGTGCCAGCAGCTTAGTTCCGGGGACTAGCGGGAGTCAAACCCCCTACGAGCAGTACTTC
CDR3: CASSLVPGTSGSQTPYEQYF

size: -
V: TRBV15
J: TRBJ1-1
D: -
DNA: TGTGCCACCAGCGCCCTAGGGACCAACACTGAAGCTTTCTTT
CDR3: CATSALGTNTEAFF

size: -
V: TRBV7-2
J: TRBJ1-5
D: TRBD1
DNA: TGTGCCAGCAGCTTAGGGGGGGACAGGGGGCATCAGCCCCAGCATTTT
CDR3: CASSLGGDRGHQPQHF

size: few
V: TRBV29-1
J: TRBJ2-2
D: TRBD1
DNA: TGCAGCGTTAGCGGACAGGGAAGGATCGGGGAGCTGTTTTTT
CDR3: CSVSGQGRIGELFF

size: many
V: TRBV29-1
J: TRBJ2-7
D: -
DNA: TGCAGCATCCCAAATAGTGAGGGAGGCTACGAGCAGTACTTC
CDR3: CSIPNSEGGYEQYF

size: -
V: TRBV7-8
J: TRBJ2-3
D: TRBD1
DNA: TGTGCCAGCAGCATTGACCGGGGCAGGGGGAAACTTACGCAGTATTTT
CDR3: CASSIDRGRGKLTQYF

size: many
V: TRBV28
J: TRBJ1-1
D: -
DNA: TGTGCCAGCCACTACACCCCAGGGGATGAGGACACTGAAGCTTTCTTT
CDR3: CASHYTPGDEDTEAFF

size: -
V: TRBV6-1
J: TRBJ2-7
D: TRBD2
DNA: TGTGCCAGCTTTGGACTAGCGGATTCCTACGAGCAGTACTTC
CDR3: CASFGLADSYEQYF

size: many
V: TRBV18
J: TRBJ2-5
D: -
DNA: TGTGCCAGCTCACCCAATCTCGGGCAGGAGACCCAGTACTTC
CDR3: CASSPNLGQETQYF

size: many
V: TRBV5-1
J: TRBJ1-2
D: -
DNA: TGCGCCAGCAGCACGGGAAAGTTCGATGGCTACACCTTC
CDR3: CASSTGKFDGYTF

size: -
V: TRBV20-1
J: TRBJ2-3
D: TRBD2
DNA: TGCAGTGCTAGTACACTAGCGGGGCTCCCGAGGGGCACAGATACGCAGTATTTT
CDR3: CSASTLAGLPRGTDTQYF

size: -
V: TRBV11-2
J: TRBJ2-1
D: -
DNA: TGTGCCAGCAGCTTAGTTGTTACGGTCCGTTACAATGAGCAGTTCTTC
CDR3: CASSLVVTVRYNEQFF

size: few
V: TRBV5-5
J: TRBJ2-1
D: -
DNA: TGTGCCAGCAGCGTCGGATTGGACAGCGATTACAATGAGCAGTTCTTC
CDR3: CASSVGLDSDYNEQFF

size: many
V: TRBV20-1
J: TRBJ1-5
D: TRBD1
DNA: TGCAGTGCTAGAGATCCGGGACAGGGGATGCAGCCCCAGCATTTT
CDR3: CSARDPGQGMQPQHF

size: many
V: TRBV9
J: TRBJ2-7
D: TRBD2
DNA: TGTGCCAGCAGCTTGCGACTAGCGGGCTACGAGCAGTACTTC
CDR3: CASSLRLAGYEQYF

size: many
V: TRBV12-3/TRBV12-4
J: TRBJ2-7
D: -
DNA: TGTGCCAGCAGCGCCACACAGGGCCGAGGGTCCTACGAGCAGTACTTC
CDR3: CASSATQGRGSYEQYF

size: -
V: TRBV2
J: TRBJ2-7
D: -
DNA: TGTGCCAGCAGCGTAGAGCCCACCTACGAGCAGTACTTC
CDR3: CASSVEPTYEQYF

size: few
V: TRBV6-1
J: TRBJ1-3
D: -
DNA: TGTGCCAGCAGTCGAAATCCGAGCTCTGGAAACACCATATATTTT
CDR3: CASSRNPSSGNTIYF

size: many
V: TRBV19
J: TRBJ2-4
D: -
DNA: TGTGCCAGTAGCGACCGACAGCTAAAAGCCAAAAACATTCAGTACTTC
CDR3: CASSDRQLKAKNIQYF

size: many
V: TRBV28
J: TRBJ2-7
D: -
DNA: TGTGCCAGCAATGAAAGAAATTACGAGCAGTACTTC
CDR3: CASNERNYEQYF

size: many
V: TRBV10-3
J: TRBJ1-1
D: TRBD1
DNA: TGTGCCATCAGTGGCCAGGGGGTTGAAGCTTTCTTT
CDR3: CAISGQGVEAFF

size: few
V: TRBV19
J: TRBJ1-5
D: -
DNA: TGTGCCAGTAGCCAAGGGGGGAACAATCAGCCCCAGCATTTT
CDR3: CASSQGGNNQPQHF

size: many
V: TRBV30
J: TRBJ1-1
D: -
DNA: TGTGCCTGGAGCGGAGGGGGGACTGAAGCTTTCTTT
CDR3: CAWSGGGTEAFF

size: few
V: TRBV7-9
J: TRBJ1-2
D: TRBD1
DNA: TGTGCCAGCAGCCGGGACAGGGGGCGAAAGAAATATGGCTACACCTTC
CDR3: CASSRDRGRKKYGYTF

size: many
V: TRBV6-1
J: TRBJ2-3
D: TRBD2
DNA: TGTGCCAGCAGTTTTTCGGCGGGAGATGTAGATACGCAGTATTTT
CDR3: CASSFSAGDVDTQYF

size: many
V: TRBV27
J: TRBJ2-6
D: -
DNA: TGTGCCAGCAGCCGGCCAGGGGCTGGGGCCAACGTCCTGACTTTC
CDR3: CASSRPGAGANVLTF

size: -
V: TRBV6-2/TRBV6-3
J: TRBJ2-2
D: TRBD2
DNA: TGTGCCAGCAGTTATCTTGGACTAGCGCCGAACACCGGGGAGCTGTTTTTT
CDR3: CASSYLGLAPNTGELFF

size: many
V: TRBV2
J: TRBJ2-5
D: -
DNA: TGTGCCAGCAGTGAAGACAGGGCGGAGACCCAGTACTTC
CDR3: CASSEDRAETQYF

size: many
V: TRBV29-1
J: TRBJ2-3
D: TRBD2
DNA: TGCAGCGTTGGTAGCGGGGTGAATACGCAGTATTTT
CDR3: CSVGSGVNTQYF

size: many
V: TRBV6-1
J: TRBJ2-5
D: -
DNA: TGTGCCAGCAGTCCCAGTCCGCTAAATGTGGAGACCCAGTACTTC
CDR3: CASSPSPLNVETQYF

size: many
V: TRBV20-1
J: TRBJ2-7
D: TRBD2
DNA: TGCAGTGCTCTCTTACCCCTAGCGGGTTTCTCCTACGAGCAGTACTTC
CDR3: CSALLPLAGFSYEQYF